This T cell receptor beta chain was sequenced for a study of PD-1 blockade in classical Hodgkin lymphoma. The CDR3 is 13 amino acids. Trimming took off 8 bases at V and 2 bases at J, with 11 bases between the two ends. The germline CDR1 and CDR2 sequences are SNHLY and FYNNEI. Study-wide results and limits: Relapsed/refractory patients reportedly had lower baseline diversity than newly diagnosed patients.

Using immunoSEQ multiplex PCR, the repertoire was profiled, and TCRdb retains in-frame clones only, with some absent. The data show under 30,000 clones, approximately 90% seen once. The time point: newly diagnosed, previously untreated cHL patient sample. Newly diagnosed, untreated classical Hodgkin lymphoma PBMCs served as comparison. As regards this clone: The antigen remains undetermined.

The TCR originated in a human donor with classical Hodgkin lymphoma. Specimen: peripheral blood mononuclear cells (PBMCs). The chain has TRBV2 and TRBJ2-3; D is uncertain. The CDR3, as DNA: TGTGCCAGCTCCCAGGAATACACAGATACGCAGTATTTT. This codes for CASSQEYTDTQYF.